The next 32 T cell receptor beta chains were all read from a single sample in a study of control samples from healthy donors and cancer patients. Repertoires were generated with immunoSEQ multiplex PCR, while TCRdb's copy carries only in-frame clones and drops some. The data contain approximately 68,000 clones, more than 80% of them singletons. Sequenced material: blood. These receptors originate from a man aged 55 to 69 in good health.

V usage is TRBV29-1 and J usage is TRBJ1-1; TRBD1 might be the D (6 bases). Per germline, CDR1 SQVTM and CDR2 ANQGSEA. The V end lost 3 bases, the J end lost 1 base, and 15 bases lay between the germline ends. The CDR3 is 15 amino acids. The CDR3 region is CSVEGHRRANTEAFF. The CDR3 nucleotides are TGCAGCGTTGAGGGACACCGGAGGGCGAACACTGAAGCTTTCTTT.

This clone was counted between two and nine times. V usage is TRBV6-4 and J usage is TRBJ2-3; D may correspond to TRBD1 or TRBD2 (5 bases each). CDR3 size: 15 residues. The germline gives CDR1 MRHNA, CDR2 SNTAGT. Trimming took off 6 bases at V and 6 bases at J, with 19 bases between the two ends. The CDR3 sequence is CASSPEGSSVDTQYF. Written as DNA, the CDR3 is TGTGCCAGCAGCCCCGAGGGGTCATCAGTTGATACGCAGTATTTT.

As to this clone: The sample carries other DNA sequences with the same CDR3. The chain is built from TRBV28 and TRBJ1-2, with D unresolved. With 2 bases removed from V and 4 bases from J, the gap between germline ends came to 5 bases. Germline assignment: CDR1 MDHEN and CDR2 SYDVKM. The CDR3 is 12 amino acids. CDR3 amino acids: CASSLKGYGYTF. CDR3 nucleotides: TGTGCCAGCAGTTTAAAGGGCTATGGCTACACCTTC.

The chain links TRBV10-1 to TRBJ2-1; unclear D gene. From germline, CDR1 is WNHNN and CDR2 SYGVQD (reference sequence). With 4 bases removed from V and 0 bases from J, the gap between germline ends came to 16 bases. This CDR3 has 17 residues. The CDR3 nucleotides read TGCGCCAGCAGTGGAGATTCGGAGTCGAGCTCCTACAATGAGCAGTTCTTC. Translation gives CASSGDSESSSYNEQFF.

The chain carries TRBV27 and TRBJ1-2; 8 nucleotides match TRBD1. Trimming cost V 5 bases and J 4 bases; bases outside gene matches: 6. CDR3 length: 14 amino acids. The germline V gene has CDR1 MNHEY and CDR2 SMNVEV (reference sequence). CDR3 region: CASSATGASYGYTF. In DNA, the CDR3 is TGTGCCAGCAGTGCGACAGGGGCCAGCTATGGCTACACCTTC.

The chain recombines TRBV4-2 with TRBJ2-3; 7 bases are a match to TRBD1. This CDR3 comprises 15 residues. The V segment lost 5 bases and the J segment 2 bases; nucleotides outside the gene matches: 7. Germline loops: CDR1 LGHNA, CDR2 YNFKEQ. The CDR3 nucleotides read TGTGCCAGCAGCACCCGACAGGGTATCACAGATACGCAGTATTTT. As protein: CASSTRQGITDTQYF.

The chain has TRBV6-5 and TRBJ1-2; TRBD1 aligns across 10 bases. The V gene's germline CDR1 is MNHEY and CDR2 SVGAGI. Trimming cost V 2 bases and J 8 bases; bases outside gene matches: 8. The length of the CDR3 is 15 residues. CDR3 in DNA: TGTGCCAGCAGTTACCGGGACAGGGGCAATCCAGGCTACACCTTC. This gives the protein CASSYRDRGNPGYTF.

Written as DNA, the CDR3 is TGTGCCAGCAGTCCGACTAGCGGGAGTGGTGAGCAGTTCTTC. It encodes CASSPTSGSGEQFF. The rearrangement joins TRBV6-5 to TRBJ2-1, with TRBD2 matching over 12 bases. From germline, CDR1 is MNHEY and CDR2 SVGAGI. The CDR3 runs 14 residues. The trim removed 5 bases at V and 9 bases at J, leaving 5 bases unmatched.

The chain carries TRBV12-5 and TRBJ2-3, with TRBD1 identical over 10 bases. V lost 1 base and J lost 2; bases outside the gene matches: 6. This CDR3 has 17 residues. Germline CDR1 and CDR2: LGHNT and FRNRAP. CDR3 loop: CASGLGQGAFNTDTQYF. DNA for the CDR3: TGTGCTAGTGGTTTGGGACAGGGGGCGTTCAACACAGATACGCAGTATTTT.

This clone was detected once. The chain is built from TRBV11-2 and TRBJ2-1; D is unclear. This CDR3 comprises 11 residues. Trimming shortened V by 5 bases and J by 10 bases, and 9 bases separated the two germline ends. Germline V gives CDR1 SGHAT, CDR2 FQNNGV. The CDR3 DNA reads as TGTGCCAGCAGCCCGAGCTGGGAGCAGTTCTTC. Residues: CASSPSWEQFF.

This clone was seen just once. The rearrangement links TRBV5-4 to TRBJ1-2; D is ambiguous. The germline gives CDR1 SGHNT, CDR2 YYREEE (reference sequence). Trimming cost V 4 bases and J 0 bases, with 7 bases left between them. The CDR3 extends over 13 amino acids. The CDR3 loop reads CASSGTANYGYTF. In DNA form, the CDR3 reads TGTGCCAGCAGCGGAACAGCTAACTATGGCTACACCTTC. Together with reference TRBV5-4 and TRBJ1-2, the CDR3 gives the full variable domain: ETGVTQSPTHLIKTRGQQVTLRCSSQSGHNTVSWYQQALGQGPQFIFQYYREEENGRGNFPPRFSGLQFPNYSSELNVNALELDDSALYLCASSGTANYGYTFGSGTRLTVV.

The chain is built from TRBV10-3 and TRBJ2-3; D gene ambiguous. The CDR3 has 13 residues. Trimming pared 6 bases from V and 1 base from J, leaving 8 bases between. Per the germline V gene, CDR1 is ENHRY and CDR2 is SYGVKD. The CDR3 DNA reads as TGTGCCATCAGCCCCGCGGGCACAGATACGCAGTATTTT. The encoded protein is CAISPAGTDTQYF.

The chain combines TRBV2 with TRBJ2-5, with D possibly TRBD1 on 6 matching bases. The germline V gene has CDR1 SNHLY and CDR2 FYNNEI. This CDR3 has 13 residues. V lost 5 bases and J 4 bases, leaving 11 bases between the germline ends. This CDR3 is CASSWDNTETQYF. For the CDR3, the DNA is TGTGCCAGCAGTTGGGACAACACAGAGACCCAGTACTTC.

The J gene is TRBJ1-6, the V gene TRBV10-3; D not certain. V lost 2 bases and J lost 9, with 11 bases in between. The germline gives CDR1 ENHRY, CDR2 SYGVKD. The CDR3 is 14 residues long. DNA of the CDR3: TGTGCCATCAGTGAGGTTGGGCCAAGTTCACCCCTCCACTTT. This translates into CAISEVGPSSPLHF.

The chain is built from TRBV7-9 and TRBJ2-1, with 8 nucleotides matching TRBD2. The CDR3 has 16 residues. V dropped 0 bases and J dropped 3; count of bases not matched to a gene: 4. From germline, CDR1 is SEHNR and CDR2 FQNEAQ (reference sequence). Written as DNA, the CDR3 is TGTGCCAGCAGCTTAGCCCCTAGCGGGTACTACAATGAGCAGTTCTTC. It codes for CASSLAPSGYYNEQFF.

This rearrangement joins TRBV28 to TRBJ2-6; 11 bases are shared with TRBD1. The length of the CDR3 is 17 residues. The germline gives CDR1 MDHEN, CDR2 SYDVKM. J was trimmed by 3 bases and V by 3 bases; bases with no gene match: 4. The CDR3 sequence: CASSFRTGGGGANVLTF. CDR3 DNA: TGTGCCAGCAGTTTTCGGACAGGGGGCGGTGGGGCCAACGTCCTGACTTTC.

The V and J genes are TRBV2 and TRBJ1-3, with D uncertain. V lost 1 base, J lost 3 bases, and 1 base lay in between. The CDR3 sequence is 12 residues long. Per germline, CDR1 SNHLY and CDR2 FYNNEI. CDR3 sequence: CASSEDGNTIYF. In DNA form, the CDR3 reads TGTGCCAGCAGTGAAGATGGAAACACCATATATTTT.

This clone was seen a handful of times. The chain employs TRBV28 and TRBJ1-6; D unresolved. CDR1 and CDR2 from the germline V gene are MDHEN and SYDVKM. The CDR3 is 12 amino acids. Trimming left V 4 bases short and J 8 bases short, with 6 bases between. In nucleotides, the CDR3 is TGTGCCAGCAGTTATGGCGATTCACCCCTCCACTTT. Translation gives CASSYGDSPLHF. The whole variable domain, filled in from reference TRBV28 and TRBJ1-6, reads DVKVTQSSRYLVKRTGEKVFLECVQDMDHENMFWYRQDPGLGLRLIYFSYDVKMKEKGDIPEGYSVSREKKERFSLILESASTNQTSMYLCASSYGDSPLHFGNGTRLTVT.

DNA for the CDR3: TGCGCCAGCTCCGAGGGTAGCGCCGCCGAGGATACGCAGTATTTT. Encoded protein: CASSEGSAAEDTQYF. The chain joins TRBV5-1 to TRBJ2-3, with a weak D call TRBD2 (5 bases). There are 15 residues in the CDR3. Trimming took off 7 bases at V and 6 bases at J, with 21 bases between the two ends. CDR1 SGHRS and CDR2 YFSETQ come from the germline V gene.

The chain couples TRBV3-1 (or the pseudogene TRBV3-2) to TRBJ1-1; no definite D call. The CDR3 is made up of 16 amino acids. Per the germline V gene, CDR1 is LGHDT and CDR2 is YNNKEL (reference sequence). V was pared by 0 bases and J by 0 bases, with 11 bases between. Here the CDR3 DNA reads TGTGCCAGCAGCCAAGATTTGAGAGGTTTGAACACTGAAGCTTTCTTT. This codes for CASSQDLRGLNTEAFF.

This clone was recorded only once. This chain links TRBV2 with TRBJ1-4; TRBD1 might be the D (5 bases). Germline CDR1 and CDR2: SNHLY and FYNNEI. Trimming stripped 3 bases from V and 1 base from J, with 15 bases between. The CDR3 consists of 17 residues. The CDR3 spells CASSESGLFGTNEKLFF. The CDR3 DNA follows: TGTGCCAGCAGTGAGTCAGGGTTATTCGGAACTAATGAAAAACTGTTTTTT.

The rearrangement uses TRBV7-3 and TRBJ1-6, with D perhaps matching TRBD1 (5 bases). The germline gives CDR1 SGHTA, CDR2 FQGTGA. This CDR3 has 14 amino acids. The V end was cut by 4 bases, the J end by 7 bases, with 11 bases between. The DNA of the CDR3 is TGTGCCAGCAGCTCCGGTGGGGCAAATTCACCCCTCCACTTT. Encoded protein: CASSSGGANSPLHF.

The V call is TRBV4-2, the J call TRBJ2-1; weak D call: TRBD1 (7 bases). The CDR3 has 18 amino acids. The V end was cut by 1 base, the J end by 6 bases, with 22 bases between. Per the germline V gene, CDR1 is LGHNA and CDR2 is YNFKEQ. The CDR3 region is CASSQVGQGGSWGNEQFF. The CDR3 nucleotides are TGTGCCAGCAGCCAAGTTGGGCAGGGGGGTAGTTGGGGCAATGAGCAGTTCTTC.

The rearrangement joins TRBV7-2 to TRBJ2-7, with D uncertain. Trimming pared 1 base from V and 2 bases from J, leaving 12 bases between. CDR3 size: 15 residues. The germline V gene has CDR1 SGHTA and CDR2 FQGNSA. The CDR3 is CASSLVGLGTYEQYF. The CDR3 region has the DNA TGTGCCAGCAGCTTAGTTGGGCTAGGAACCTACGAGCAGTACTTC.

The V and J genes are TRBV12-3 or TRBV12-4 and TRBJ2-7; D may match TRBD1 or TRBD2 (5 bases each). Trimming took off 6 bases at V and 4 bases at J, with 7 bases between the two ends. The CDR3 has 11 amino acids. The CDR3 loop is CASRRGYEQYF. DNA for the CDR3: TGTGCCAGCAGGAGGGGTTACGAGCAGTACTTC.

J is TRBJ1-1 and V is TRBV6-5; no reliable D call. CDR1 and CDR2 from the germline V gene are MNHEY and SVGAGI. Trimming stripped 6 bases from V and 0 bases from J, with 11 bases between. The CDR3 is 14 residues long. This chain's CDR3 is CASSQDGMNTEAFF. Here the CDR3 DNA reads TGTGCCAGCAGCCAGGACGGAATGAACACTGAAGCTTTCTTT.

This clone was recorded only once. CDR3 DNA: TGTGCCAGCAGTTGGGCTAGCGGGGCGGGGACCGGGGAGCTGTTTTTT. Protein product: CASSWASGAGTGELFF. The gene calls are TRBV28 and TRBJ2-2, with 9 bases lining up with TRBD2. V lost 4 bases, J lost 5 bases, and 8 bases stayed unmatched. CDR1 is MDHEN, CDR2 SYDVKM, per germline. The CDR3 is made up of 16 amino acids.

The chain links TRBV7-9 to TRBJ1-3; tentative D call: TRBD1 (6 bases). The CDR3 runs 14 residues. V lost 5 bases to trimming and J lost 2 bases, with 10 bases between them. CDR1 is SEHNR and CDR2 is FQNEAQ in the germline V gene (reference sequence). The CDR3 nucleotides are TGTGCCAGCAGCGACAGGATGGCTGGAAACACCATATATTTT. This encodes CASSDRMAGNTIYF.

CDR3 sequence: CASSLGTGYANYGYTF. The CDR3 coding sequence is TGTGCCAGCAGCTTAGGGACAGGCTACGCAAACTATGGCTACACCTTC. V gene TRBV7-9 combines with J gene TRBJ1-2, with 7 bases identical to TRBD1. V was clipped by 1 base and J by 2 bases; unmatched bases: 7. The CDR3 is 16 amino acids. Germline lookup yields CDR1 SEHNR and CDR2 FQNEAQ (reference sequence).

This chain joins TRBV7-2 and TRBJ2-7; perhaps TRBD1 as D (5 bases). Germline-derived CDR1 and CDR2 are SGHTA and FQGNSA. The CDR3 covers 15 residues. Trimming stripped 7 bases from V and 6 bases from J, with 22 bases between. The CDR3 coding sequence is TGTGCCAGCACCCCCCAAGGGGCAGGGATACGCGAGCAGTACTTC. Translated: CASTPQGAGIREQYF.

The gene calls are TRBV4-3 and TRBJ2-2; 9 nucleotides match TRBD2. The germline gives CDR1 LGHNA, CDR2 YSLEER. The V gene end was trimmed by 4 bases and the J gene end by 5 bases; junction bases not matched to a gene: 14. CDR3 length equals 18 residues. The CDR3 region is CASSPTPWWSGRTGELFF. Here the CDR3 DNA reads TGCGCCAGCAGCCCGACCCCATGGTGGAGCGGGAGGACCGGGGAGCTGTTTTTT.

The CDR3 loop reads CASSGGSGAGANVLTF. In DNA form, the CDR3 reads TGCGCCAGTAGCGGGGGGTCAGGGGCTGGGGCCAACGTCCTGACTTTC. The chain joins TRBV4-1 to TRBJ2-6; 10 bases align to TRBD2. CDR1 is MGHRA, CDR2 YSYEKL, per germline. The CDR3 extends over 16 amino acids. The trim removed 9 bases at V and 2 bases at J, leaving 7 bases unmatched.